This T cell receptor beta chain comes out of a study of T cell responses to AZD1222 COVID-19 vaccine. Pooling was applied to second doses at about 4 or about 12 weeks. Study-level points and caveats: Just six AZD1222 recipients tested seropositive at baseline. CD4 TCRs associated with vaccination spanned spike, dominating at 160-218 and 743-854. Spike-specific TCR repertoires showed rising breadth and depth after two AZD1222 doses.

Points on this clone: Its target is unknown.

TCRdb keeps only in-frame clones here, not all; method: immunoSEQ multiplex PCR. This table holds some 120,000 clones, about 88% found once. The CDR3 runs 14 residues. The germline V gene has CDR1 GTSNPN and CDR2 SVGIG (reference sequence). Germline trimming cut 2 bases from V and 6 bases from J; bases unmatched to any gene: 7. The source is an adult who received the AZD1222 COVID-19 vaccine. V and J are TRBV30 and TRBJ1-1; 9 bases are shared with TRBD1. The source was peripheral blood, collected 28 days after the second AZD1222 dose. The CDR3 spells CAWSLGDRVAEAFF. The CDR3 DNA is TGTGCCTGGAGTTTAGGGGACAGGGTAGCTGAAGCTTTCTTT.